The text below deals with one TCR beta chain. Its specificity is unknown. The study ran its PCR with 60 Vbeta and 13 Jbeta primers. In the study's own analysis: In a later analysis, some 80 million unique TCR beta chains included roughly 11 million shared by two or more donors. The repertoire was sequenced with immunoSEQ multiplex PCR; TCRdb's copy has only in-frame clones and lacks some. V, J and clone size are taken as reported in that table, and D and trimming were inferred from the DNA itself. The sample holds tens of thousands of clones. This sample stems from a study of cytomegalovirus exposure and HLA in healthy donors. Whole-study results and caveats: Presence/absence comparisons presumed near-even sequencing depth among donors.

This sequence originates from a man in his thirties or forties in good health and CMV-seronegative. Source material: PBMCs.

The CDR3 is CASSHQVPGTEAFF. CDR3 DNA sequence: TGTGCCAGCAGCCACCAAGTTCCAGGCACTGAAGCTTTCTTT. The chain carries TRBV5-4 and TRBJ1-1; no firm D call. V lost 4 bases and J 4 bases, leaving 14 bases between the germline ends. The CDR3 is made up of 14 amino acids. Germline CDR1 SGHNT, CDR2 YYREEE (reference sequence).